These T cell receptor beta chains were read from a single sample in a study of T cells in Graves' hyperthyroidism and ophthalmopathy. TCRdb independently ran MiXCR on the multiplex PCR reads; one entry per CDR3 protein. The sample has 550,000 to 800,000 distinct CDR3 sequences; 16% are singletons. Source material: blood. The source is a man younger than 30 with Graves' hyperthyroidism. Both conserved end residues are part of each CDR3.

V	J	CDR3
TRBV20-1	TRBJ1-1	CSAPGRGRVRNTEAFF
TRBV3-1	TRBJ2-1	CASSQELAGPEQFF
TRBV28	TRBJ2-1	CASSPQGLYYNEQFF
TRBV5-1	TRBJ2-1	CASSPEPGDSNYNEQFF
TRBV20-1	TRBJ2-5	CSPTPAGAWVYQETQYF
TRBV7-8	TRBJ2-2	CASSLAGGYTGELFF
TRBV12-3/TRBV12-4	TRBJ1-5	CASSLRTGGFYQPQHF
TRBV28	TRBJ2-2	CASSVTGGNTGELFF
TRBV28	TRBJ1-1	CASSFEEGEITEAFF
TRBV12-3/TRBV12-4	TRBJ2-5	CASSLAAGEEETQYF
TRBV4-2	TRBJ2-3	CASSRNRGSTDTQYF
TRBV7-8	TRBJ2-1	CASSTMWAGGGYNEQFF
TRBV19	TRBJ2-5	CASSIRTSPPGTQYF
TRBV19	TRBJ2-5	CATKPSGRVLETQYF
TRBV28	TRBJ2-7	CASSKVIYEQYF
TRBV20-1	TRBJ2-7	CSVAGQTTYYEQYF
TRBV24-1	TRBJ2-5	CATSDPPPRETQYF
TRBV18	TRBJ2-6	CASSPAVDSGANVLTF
TRBV28	TRBJ1-5	CASSQPGISNQPQHF
TRBV3-1	TRBJ2-5	CASSPDSGGAKYF
TRBV12-3/TRBV12-4	TRBJ1-3	CASTRRAGIYF
TRBV5-1	TRBJ2-7	CASRPGGGSYEQYF
TRBV5-1	TRBJ2-7	CASSSFLTSGLFYEQYF
TRBV20-1	TRBJ1-4	CSAIGGEEKLFF
TRBV5-5	TRBJ2-1	CASSRTETYNEQFF
TRBV6-1	TRBJ1-2	CASSEDKYGYTF
TRBV12-3/TRBV12-4	TRBJ1-1	CASSSSDRATEAFF
TRBV6-1	TRBJ2-4	CASSLFDRKNIQYF
TRBV4-2	TRBJ1-5	CASSQTSGRAGNQPQHF
TRBV6-1	TRBJ2-1	CASSSTGTRGDEQFF
TRBV15	TRBJ1-5	CATSRGTGQYSNQPQHF
TRBV7-2	TRBJ2-5	CASSGGLEETQYF
TRBV12-3/TRBV12-4	TRBJ2-2	CASSTAGTRDTGELFF
TRBV28	TRBJ2-7	CASSPPSNRYYEQYF
TRBV28	TRBJ1-3	CASSLDRDLSGNTIYF
TRBV11-2	TRBJ2-1	CASRPVGLAAYNEQFF
TRBV18	TRBJ1-5	CASSGLETGDQPQHF
TRBV25-1	TRBJ1-1	CASSAVEGLGSTEAFF
TRBV6-7	TRBJ2-7	CASSYSQGAGGHYEQYF
TRBV4-2	TRBJ2-7	CASSPTEDRYEQYF
TRBV2	TRBJ2-2	CASSVDRAGTGELFF
TRBV20-1	TRBJ1-5	CSAWDGNSNQPQHF
TRBV7-2	TRBJ2-7	CASSSLGGLAYEQYF
TRBV3-2	TRBJ1-1	CASSQERPEAFF
TRBV18	TRBJ1-1	CASSPLDRGNEAFF
TRBV18	TRBJ1-2	CASSSQGVGLYGYTF
TRBV11-2	TRBJ2-7	CASAPTSGRGKQYF
TRBV5-1	TRBJ2-3	CASSLAGRSTDTQYF
TRBV2	TRBJ1-4	CASSAERGGLDEKLFF
TRBV27	TRBJ1-2	CASRPQGNLWGYTF
TRBV7-3	TRBJ2-7	CASSSRGGYEQYF